This is a list of T cell receptor beta chains from one sample in a study of T cell responses to AZD1222 COVID-19 vaccine. The assay was immunoSEQ multiplex PCR, and TCRdb's table has in-frame clones only and misses some. This table holds tens of thousands of clones, around 88% found once. The specimen comprised peripheral blood, sampled on day 0 of AZD1222 vaccination. The receptors come from an adult in good health. CDR3s include the opening cysteine and the closing phenylalanine or tryptophan. A D gene is named only where the DNA matches it firmly. Part of the rows lack a size; the others show once, few, many or a class for expanded clones.

CASRRSHNQPQHF	TGTGCCAGCAGGAGGTCGCACAATCAGCCCCAGCATTTT	-	-	TRBV28	TRBJ1-5
CASKAPGTSGTGELFF	TGTGCCAGTAAGGCTCCCGGGACTAGCGGCACCGGGGAGCTGTTTTTT	TRBD2	once	TRBV19	TRBJ2-2
CASSLTGQGHTDTQYF	TGTGCCAGCAGCTTAACGGGACAGGGGCACACAGATACGCAGTATTTT	TRBD1	-	TRBV7-6	TRBJ2-3
CASSVGGPPSYEQYF	TGTGCCAGCAGCGTTGGAGGGCCCCCCTCCTACGAGCAGTACTTC	-	-	TRBV9	TRBJ2-7
CASSHGTLQETQYF	TGTGCCAGCAGCCACGGGACACTCCAAGAGACCCAGTACTTC	-	-	TRBV3-1/TRBV3-2	TRBJ2-5
CASSLVLSGRQGYNEQFF	TGTGCCAGCAGCTTAGTTTTATCGGGGCGTCAGGGTTACAATGAGCAGTTCTTC	-	-	TRBV7-8	TRBJ2-1
CASSLGVAGDEQFF	TGTGCCAGCAGCCTGGGGGTAGCGGGAGATGAGCAGTTCTTC	TRBD2	-	TRBV7-3	TRBJ2-1
CASSLMGGPRVF	TGTGCCAGCAGCTTAATGGGGGGACCCCGGGTCTTT	-	-	TRBV7-3	TRBJ1-1
CASSVGQGATLHLYNEQFF	TGTGCCAGCAGTGTGGGGCAGGGGGCCACACTACACCTATACAATGAGCAGTTCTTC	TRBD1	-	TRBV2	TRBJ2-1
CASRSGTGDSGELFF	TGTGCCAGCAGGTCCGGGACAGGGGATAGCGGGGAGCTGTTTTTT	TRBD1	-	TRBV5-4	TRBJ2-2
CASSTTGGAGDSPLHF	TGTGCCAGTAGTACTACAGGGGGCGCGGGGGATTCACCCCTCCACTTT	TRBD1	-	TRBV19	TRBJ1-6
CASSFVAGVGTQYF	TGTGCCAGCAGTTTCGTAGCGGGAGTGGGGACCCAGTACTTC	TRBD2	-	TRBV28	TRBJ2-5
CASSLIQGKNTEAFF	TGTGCCAGCAGCTTGATCCAGGGTAAGAACACTGAAGCTTTCTTT	-	-	TRBV5-4	TRBJ1-1
CASSLAGGQATYEQYF	TGCGCCAGCAGCTTGGCGGGGGGACAGGCGACGTACGAGCAGTACTTC	-	-	TRBV5-1	TRBJ2-7
CASRAAGRLDYGYTF	TGTGCCAGCAGGGCCGCCGGACGGCTCGACTATGGCTACACCTTC	-	-	TRBV2	TRBJ1-2
CASSKGVQNTEAFF	TGTGCCAGCAGCAAAGGGGTTCAGAACACTGAAGCTTTCTTT	-	-	TRBV7-3	TRBJ1-1
CASSPRDLLAAEAFF	TGTGCCAGCAGTCCGCGGGACCTATTGGCGGCTGAAGCTTTCTTT	-	-	TRBV6-5	TRBJ1-1
CATSDPITDRGQPSYQPQHF	TGTGCCACCAGTGATCCGATCACCGACAGGGGCCAACCCAGCTATCAGCCCCAGCATTTT	TRBD1	-	TRBV24-1	TRBJ1-5
CASSFKDPGGGNSYEQYF	TGTGCTAGCAGCTTCAAAGACCCGGGAGGCGGGAACTCCTACGAGCAGTACTTC	TRBD2	once	TRBV7-7	TRBJ2-7
CASSQVQGGEQYF	TGCGCCAGCAGCCAAGTGCAGGGCGGCGAGCAGTACTTC	-	-	TRBV4-3	TRBJ2-7
CASSLEAGPNTEAFF	TGTGCCAGCAGTTTGGAGGCAGGACCGAACACTGAAGCTTTCTTT	-	-	TRBV28	TRBJ1-1
CASSFRISYEQYF	TGTGCCAGCAGCTTCCGGATCTCCTACGAGCAGTACTTC	-	-	TRBV7-2	TRBJ2-7
CASSFGQGGIGNTIYF	TGCGCCAGCAGCTTCGGACAGGGTGGGATTGGAAACACCATATATTTT	TRBD1	few	TRBV5-1	TRBJ1-3
CASSLDNSGANVLTF	TGTGCCAGCAGCCTTGACAACTCTGGGGCCAACGTCCTGACTTTC	-	few	TRBV4-2	TRBJ2-6
CASSLAMAGRSNQPQHF	TGTGCCAGCAGCTTAGCTATGGCAGGAAGGAGCAATCAGCCCCAGCATTTT	-	-	TRBV7-8	TRBJ1-5
CSVDWGKGLSYGYTF	TGCAGCGTTGATTGGGGTAAGGGGCTCAGCTATGGCTACACCTTC	-	once	TRBV29-1	TRBJ1-2
CASNRSPGDTQYF	TGTGCCAGTAACAGGAGTCCGGGAGATACGCAGTATTTT	-	-	TRBV19	TRBJ2-3
CASSYSYSDTQYF	TGTGCCAGCAGTTACTCTTACTCGGATACGCAGTATTTT	-	-	TRBV6-5	TRBJ2-3
CASTLPGAGETQYF	TGTGCCAGCACCCTACCGGGGGCAGGAGAGACCCAGTACTTC	-	-	TRBV2	TRBJ2-5
CASSLGGPLGYEQYF	TGTGCCAGCAGTTTGGGGGGACCCTTGGGATACGAGCAGTACTTC	-	-	TRBV27	TRBJ2-7
CASSLTASNQPQHF	TGTGCCAGCAGCCTGACGGCTAGCAATCAGCCCCAGCATTTT	-	-	TRBV5-5	TRBJ1-5
CASSPRDILNSPLHF	TGCGCCAGCAGCCCCCGGGACATATTAAATTCACCCCTCCACTTT	-	-	TRBV4-1	TRBJ1-6
CASSLPRQNTEAFF	TGTGCCAGCAGTTTACCCAGACAGAACACTGAAGCTTTCTTT	-	few	TRBV28	TRBJ1-1
CASSEGLGFGAFF	TGTGCCAGCAGTGAGGGTCTGGGGTTTGGGGCTTTCTTT	-	-	TRBV2	TRBJ1-1
CASSSKGGTRGRVEQFF	TGTGCCAGCAGCTCGAAGGGGGGAACCAGGGGGCGCGTTGAGCAGTTCTTC	TRBD1	-	TRBV5-6	TRBJ2-1
CASSLPGQGNYGYTF	TGTGCCAGCAGTTTACCGGGACAGGGAAACTATGGCTACACCTTC	TRBD1	-	TRBV28	TRBJ1-2
CASSAGPSSYNEQFF	TGTGCCAGCAGCGCAGGCCCTAGCTCCTACAATGAGCAGTTCTTC	-	-	TRBV9	TRBJ2-1
CASTPLAGGPGTQYF	TGTGCCAGCACGCCCCTAGCGGGAGGGCCGGGTACGCAGTATTTT	TRBD2	-	TRBV9	TRBJ2-3
CASSVTGNQPQHF	TGTGCCAGCAGTGTAACAGGAAATCAGCCCCAGCATTTT	-	-	TRBV12-3/TRBV12-4	TRBJ1-5